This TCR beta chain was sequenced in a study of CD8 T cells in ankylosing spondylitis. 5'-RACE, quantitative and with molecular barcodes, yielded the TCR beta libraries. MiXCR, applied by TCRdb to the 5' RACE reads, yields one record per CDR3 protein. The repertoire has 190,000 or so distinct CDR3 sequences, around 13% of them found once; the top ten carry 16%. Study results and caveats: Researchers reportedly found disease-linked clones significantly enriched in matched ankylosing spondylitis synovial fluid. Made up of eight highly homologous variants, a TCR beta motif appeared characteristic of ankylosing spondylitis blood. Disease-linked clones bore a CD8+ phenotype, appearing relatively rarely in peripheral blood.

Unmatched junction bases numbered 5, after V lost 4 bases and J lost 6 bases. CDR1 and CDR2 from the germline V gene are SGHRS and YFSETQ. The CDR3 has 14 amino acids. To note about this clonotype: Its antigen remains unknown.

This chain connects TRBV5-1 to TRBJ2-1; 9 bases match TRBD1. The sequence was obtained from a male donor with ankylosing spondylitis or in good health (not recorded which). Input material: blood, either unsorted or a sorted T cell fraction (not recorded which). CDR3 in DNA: TGCGCCAGCAGCCCCGGGACAGGGCCCAATGAGCAGTTCTTC. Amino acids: CASSPGTGPNEQFF.